The 14 T cell receptor beta chains below all came from one sample that was sequenced in a study of T cells in Graves' hyperthyroidism and ophthalmopathy. Authors of the study amplified TCR beta CDR3 regions from RNA transcripts. Initially, a first-round RT-PCR of the TCR CDR3 employed the HTBI primer set. Via MiXCR, TCRdb re-called the multiplex PCR reads, giving one row per CDR3 protein. The sample lists hundreds of thousands of distinct CDR3 sequences; 15% were seen once. The sample taken for sequencing was blood. The origin of the receptors is a woman in her thirties with Graves' hyperthyroidism.

This chain connects TRBV29-1 to TRBJ1-2; TRBD1 matches 7 bases. Trimming took 3 bases from V and 0 from J; bases not matched to a gene: 7. In germline, CDR1 is SQVTM, CDR2 ANQGSEA. This CDR3 contains 15 residues. CDR3 sequence: CSVEGEGAANYGYTF. Here the CDR3 DNA reads TGCAGCGTTGAGGGCGAGGGGGCGGCTAACTATGGCTACACCTTC.

This chain uses TRBV29-1 with TRBJ1-1; the D is unclear. Trimming left V 5 bases short and J 4 bases short, with 5 bases between. Germline V CDR1 and CDR2: SQVTM, ANQGSEA. There are 10 residues in the CDR3. This CDR3 is CSVWLTEAFF. The DNA of the CDR3 is TGCAGCGTTTGGCTCACTGAAGCTTTCTTT.

A few counts support this clonotype. The gene calls are TRBV11-2 and TRBJ1-1; D possibly corresponds to TRBD1 (5 bases). Germline V gene sequence: CDR1 SGHAT, CDR2 FQNNGV. Trimming removed 4 bases at V and 3 bases at J, with 12 bases between. The length of the CDR3 is 14 residues. The CDR3 sequence is CASSSARVHTEAFF. CDR3 nucleotides: TGTGCCAGCAGCTCGGCCAGGGTGCACACTGAAGCTTTCTTT.

This chain joins TRBV6-9 and TRBJ2-1, with TRBD2 matching over 10 bases. The CDR3 is made up of 21 amino acids. V was pared by 3 bases and J by 1 base, with 18 bases of the junction left unmatched. Germline CDR1 is MNHGY and CDR2 is SVAAGI. CDR3 DNA sequence: TGTGCCAGCAGTTACGAAGGGAGTTTCGCTAGCGGGAGTGGGTCCTACAATGAGCAGTTCTTC. Amino acids: CASSYEGSFASGSGSYNEQFF.

This clonotype showed up just a few times. The chain employs TRBV28 and TRBJ1-2, with D perhaps matching TRBD1 (5 bases). The CDR3 spans 12 residues. With 5 bases removed from V and 6 bases from J, the gap between germline ends came to 10 bases. Germline loops: CDR1 MDHEN, CDR2 SYDVKM. DNA of the CDR3: TGTGCCAGCAGTGACCAGGGACATGGCTACACCTTC. Residues: CASSDQGHGYTF.

The V gene is TRBV10-3, the J gene TRBJ2-3; 9 bases match TRBD1. This CDR3 spans 16 amino acids. Germline loops: CDR1 ENHRY, CDR2 SYGVKD. Trimming took 4 bases from V and 2 from J; bases not matched to a gene: 7. In DNA form, the CDR3 reads TGTGCCATCAGTGGTCGGACAGGGGCGATCACAGATACGCAGTATTTT. Its protein product is CAISGRTGAITDTQYF.

This clonotype has at least ten counts. V usage is TRBV18 and J usage is TRBJ1-5; the D is unclear. CDR3 size: 15 residues. Trimming removed 2 bases from V and 6 bases from J, with 14 bases in between. The germline V gene encodes CDR1 KGHSH and CDR2 LQKENI. The CDR3 region is CASSPTAEPRQPQHF. CDR3 DNA sequence: TGTGCCAGCTCACCAACAGCGGAGCCACGTCAGCCCCAGCATTTT.

This clonotype has a count of ten or more. The chain has TRBV10-3 and TRBJ2-3; D may be TRBD1 or TRBD2 (6 bases each). The CDR3 totals 16 residues. Deletions cut 3 bases from V and 3 bases from J, with 16 bases between. Germline values: CDR1 ENHRY, CDR2 SYGVKD. CDR3 DNA: TGTGCCATCAGTGATGGGGGGCGACGCCAGACAGATACGCAGTATTTT. This codes for CAISDGGRRQTDTQYF.

This clonotype appeared many times. V gene TRBV5-1 combines with J gene TRBJ2-1; D is unresolved. The CDR3 is 16 amino acids. V was shortened by 4 bases and J by 0 bases, with 14 bases between the two germline ends. Per germline, CDR1 SGHRS and CDR2 YFSETQ. This CDR3 is CASSAIARSSYNEQFF. The CDR3 region has the DNA TGCGCCAGCAGCGCTATCGCAAGGAGCTCCTACAATGAGCAGTTCTTC.

This clonotype was found a few times. The chain couples TRBV19 to TRBJ2-3; D gene unclear. This CDR3 spans 15 amino acids. With 0 bases removed from V and 1 base from J, the gap between germline ends came to 8 bases. Looked up from germline, CDR1 is LNHDA and CDR2 is SQIVND (reference sequence). CDR3 in DNA: TGTGCCAGTAGTATAGATGGTACAGGCACAGATACGCAGTATTTT. It encodes CASSIDGTGTDTQYF.

The genes are TRBV5-1 and TRBJ2-5, with D unclear. The V and J ends lost 0 bases and 1 base respectively, with 10 bases between them. Germline assignment: CDR1 SGHRS and CDR2 YFSETQ. The CDR3 is made up of 15 amino acids. Here the CDR3 DNA reads TGCGCCAGCAGCTTGGTGTCCCAGCCCCAAGAGACCCAGTACTTC. Translating it yields CASSLVSQPQETQYF.

As to this clonotype: A much bigger clone sits one base away, suggesting this may be a read error. The chain joins TRBV9 to TRBJ2-7; 8 bases are shared with TRBD1. With V trimmed by 2 bases and J by 5 bases, 12 bases remained unmatched. The CDR3 is 16 residues long. From germline, CDR1 is SGDLS and CDR2 YYNGEE. CDR3 loop: CASSVRVDRGIHEQYF. CDR3 in DNA: TGTGCCAGCAGCGTGAGGGTTGACAGGGGCATCCACGAGCAGTACTTC.

Points on this clonotype: Since a much larger clone is just one base distant, this may be a read error. J is TRBJ2-1 and V is TRBV6-1; the D gene could be TRBD1 or TRBD2 (5 bases each). CDR1 is MNHNS and CDR2 is SASEGT in the germline V gene. CDR3 size: 16 residues. CDR3: CASREGHGAGNNEQFF. Written as DNA, the CDR3 is TGTGCCAGCAGGGAAGGCCACGGGGCTGGGAACAATGAGCAGTTCTTC.

The genes are TRBV20-1 and TRBJ2-1; possibly TRBD2 for D (7 bases). Trimming took off 6 bases at V and 2 bases at J, with 20 bases between the two ends. Germline values: CDR1 DFQATT, CDR2 SNEGSKA (reference sequence). The CDR3 runs 16 residues. The CDR3 loop is CSAKGGPGAPYNEQFF. The CDR3 nucleotides are TGCAGTGCGAAGGGGGGGCCAGGGGCCCCCTACAATGAGCAGTTCTTC.